The 14 T cell receptor beta chains listed next were all sequenced from one sample in a study of cytomegalovirus exposure and HLA in healthy donors. The PCR employed 60 Vbeta primers together with 13 Jbeta primers. Libraries were prepared by immunoSEQ multiplex PCR; TCRdb keeps only in-frame clonotypes and omits some of them. The sample consists of about 200,000 clones, roughly 80% of them appearing once. Source material: PBMCs. The source is a young woman in good health and CMV-seronegative.

The V call is TRBV11-2, the J call TRBJ2-1; TRBD1 might be the D (5 bases). In germline, CDR1 is SGHAT, CDR2 FQNNGV. The CDR3 extends over 12 amino acids. V was clipped by 5 bases and J by 6 bases, with 8 bases between them. CDR3 bases: TGTGCCAGCAGCCAGGGCTTCAATGAGCAGTTCTTC. This translates into CASSQGFNEQFF.

The V and J genes are TRBV18 and TRBJ1-1; D unresolved. Trimming left V 2 bases short and J 4 bases short, with 8 bases between. The length of the CDR3 is 13 residues. The V gene's germline CDR1 is KGHSH and CDR2 LQKENI. CDR3 sequence: CASSPGVSTEAFF. The CDR3 DNA reads TGTGCCAGCTCACCAGGAGTTAGCACTGAAGCTTTCTTT.

The J gene is TRBJ2-2, the V gene TRBV5-1; TRBD2 matches 10 bases. This CDR3 spans 16 amino acids. In germline, CDR1 is SGHRS, CDR2 YFSETQ. V gave up 1 base and J gave up 5 bases; unmatched junction bases: 5. CDR3 DNA sequence: TGCGCCAGCAGCTTGAGACTAGCGGGTACAACCGGGGAGCTGTTTTTT. This translates into CASSLRLAGTTGELFF.

The J gene is TRBJ1-1, the V gene TRBV28; a possible D gene is TRBD1 (6 bases). The V gene lost 6 bases and the J gene lost 6 bases, with 17 bases spanning the gap. This CDR3 has 14 amino acids. Germline-derived CDR1 and CDR2 are MDHEN and SYDVKM. The CDR3 is CASSPTGIGSEAFF. The CDR3 DNA follows: TGTGCCAGCAGCCCTACAGGGATTGGATCTGAAGCTTTCTTT.

This chain uses TRBV7-9 with TRBJ2-5; 8 bases agree with TRBD1. The junction had 4 bases not matched to a gene; V was cut back by 4 bases and J by 3 bases. From germline, CDR1 is SEHNR and CDR2 FQNEAQ (reference sequence). The CDR3 sequence is 14 residues long. CDR3 sequence (DNA): TGTGCCAGCAGCTGGACAGGGCTCGAAGAGACCCAGTACTTC. Amino acids: CASSWTGLEETQYF. Full variable domain (rest looked up from reference TRBV7-9 and TRBJ2-5): DTGVSQNPRHKITKRGQNVTFRCDPISEHNRLYWYRQTLGQGPEFLTYFQNEAQLEKSRLLSDRFSAERPKGSFSTLEIQRTEQGDSAMYLCASSWTGLEETQYFGPGTRLLVL.

The chain employs TRBV2 and TRBJ2-4, with D perhaps matching TRBD2 (7 bases). CDR3 length: 18 residues. The germline CDR1 and CDR2 sequences are SNHLY and FYNNEI. V was pared by 1 base and J by 0 bases, with 16 bases between. CDR3 sequence: CASSEVKWGGGAKNIQYF. CDR3 nucleotides: TGTGCCAGCAGTGAAGTGAAGTGGGGAGGGGGAGCCAAAAACATTCAGTACTTC. Supplemented by reference TRBV2 and TRBJ2-4, the full variable domain reads EPEVTQTPSHQVTQMGQEVILRCVPISNHLYFYWYRQILGQKVEFLVSFYNNEISEKSEIFDDQFSVERPDGSNFTLKIRSTKLEDSAMYFCASSEVKWGGGAKNIQYFGAGTRLSVL.

As regards this clone: Other DNA variants within this sample encode the same CDR3. The gene calls are TRBV11-3 and TRBJ1-1; TRBD1 matches 7 bases. This CDR3 region has 15 residues. V shed 0 bases, J shed 4 bases, and the junction held 5 bases outside the gene matches. CDR1 is SGHNT, CDR2 YENEEA, per germline. CDR3 amino acids: CASSLDGQGGTEAFF. The CDR3 DNA follows: TGTGCCAGCAGCTTAGATGGTCAGGGGGGCACTGAAGCTTTCTTT.

The CDR3 sequence is CASSWIREGTNTGELFF. CDR3 DNA: TGCGCCAGCAGCTGGATACGGGAGGGAACGAACACCGGGGAGCTGTTTTTT. The chain couples TRBV5-1 to TRBJ2-2; TRBD2 aligns across 8 bases. The length of the CDR3 is 17 residues. Per the germline V gene, CDR1 is SGHRS and CDR2 is YFSETQ. V gave up 3 bases and J gave up 0 bases; unmatched junction bases: 7.

This chain links TRBV7-2 with TRBJ2-7; D is unresolved. In germline, CDR1 is SGHTA, CDR2 FQGNSA. The CDR3 length is 15 residues. V lost 1 base to trimming and J lost 2 bases, with 12 bases between them. Here the CDR3 reads CASSLDEPLPYEQYF. In DNA, the CDR3 is TGTGCCAGCAGCTTAGATGAGCCTTTACCCTACGAGCAGTACTTC.

The chain couples TRBV28 to TRBJ1-5, with D maybe TRBD1 (5 bases). Germline CDR1 and CDR2: MDHEN and SYDVKM. The CDR3 runs to 15 residues. Trimming took off 6 bases at V and 5 bases at J, with 17 bases between the two ends. CDR3 coding DNA: TGTGCCAGCAGCAACCGCGGGACCGTGGATCAGCCCCAGCATTTT. As protein: CASSNRGTVDQPQHF.

The rearrangement joins TRBV28 to TRBJ2-5, with a weak D call TRBD1 (5 bases). The DNA end lines up better with TRBJ2-7; the J call may be wrong. This CDR3 spans 14 amino acids. Germline V gives CDR1 MDHEN, CDR2 SYDVKM. CDR3: CASSLHRSGYEQYF. In DNA, the CDR3 is TGTGCCAGCAGTTTGCACAGGTCAGGGTACGAGCAGTACTTC.

V is TRBV19 and J is TRBJ1-3; the match to TRBD1 covers 10 bases. With V trimmed by 9 bases and J by 0 bases, 5 bases remained unmatched. The CDR3 runs 15 residues. Germline V gene sequence: CDR1 LNHDA, CDR2 SQIVND (reference sequence). The CDR3 sequence is CARNGQGDSGNTIYF. The DNA of the CDR3 is TGTGCCAGGAACGGACAGGGGGACTCTGGAAACACCATATATTTT.

The gene calls are TRBV6-5 and TRBJ2-3; tentative D call: TRBD1 (6 bases). V gave up 0 bases and J gave up 11 bases, with 12 bases separating them. Germline V lookup: CDR1 MNHEY, CDR2 SVGAGI. This CDR3 is built from 13 residues. CDR3 sequence (DNA): TGTGCCAGCAGTTACTCGAAACAGGGATTGCAGTATTTT. Its translation: CASSYSKQGLQYF.

V and J are TRBV7-2 and TRBJ1-3; D unclear. CDR3 length: 14 residues. The germline V gene encodes CDR1 SGHTA and CDR2 FQGNSA. The V and J ends lost 4 bases and 4 bases respectively, with 11 bases between them. The CDR3 is CASSSLGSGNTIYF. The CDR3 region has the DNA TGTGCCAGCAGCTCGCTGGGTAGCGGAAACACCATATATTTT.